This passage covers 12 T cell receptor beta chains from one sample sequenced in a study of blood T cell repertoires in COVID-19. This table comes from immunoSEQ multiplex PCR, and its TCRdb copy is limited to in-frame clones, with some not included. This sample has hundreds of thousands of clones, with around 85% found just once. Sequencing used PBMCs or T cells enriched from blood (not recorded which). These receptors all stem from a woman between 45 and 60 years old in a cohort exposed to, infected with or recovered from COVID-19 (not recorded which).

The chain employs TRBV10-3 and TRBJ1-5, with 8 bases that match TRBD1. Per germline, CDR1 ENHRY and CDR2 SYGVKD. CDR3 length: 13 residues. Trimming cost V 6 bases and J 2 bases; bases outside gene matches: 0. In DNA form, the CDR3 reads TGTGCCATCAGACAGGGGGGCAATCAGCCCCAGCATTTT. It codes for CAIRQGGNQPQHF.

This chain uses TRBV30 with TRBJ1-2, with 8 bases that match TRBD1. V trimming: 7 bases; J trimming: 6 bases; junction bases outside the gene matches: 16. Germline CDR1 is GTSNPN and CDR2 is SVGIG (reference sequence). This CDR3 has 15 amino acids. Here the CDR3 DNA reads TGTGCCTTACCCCGGGACAGGCGCACCGATGATGGCTACACCTTC. Translating gives CALPRDRRTDDGYTF.

The V and J genes are TRBV7-9 and TRBJ2-5; the match to TRBD1 covers 8 bases. This CDR3 is 19 amino acids long. Germline V gene lookup returns CDR1 SEHNR and CDR2 FQNEAQ (reference sequence). Trimming cost V 6 bases and J 2 bases; bases outside gene matches: 20. CDR3 sequence: CASSYNERVGWTGQETQYF. CDR3 nucleotides: TGTGCCAGCAGTTATAACGAGCGGGTGGGATGGACAGGGCAAGAGACCCAGTACTTC. Looking up the rest from reference TRBV7-9 and TRBJ2-5 gives the full variable domain: DTGVSQNPRHKITKRGQNVTFRCDPISEHNRLYWYRQTLGQGPEFLTYFQNEAQLEKSRLLSDRFSAERPKGSFSTLEIQRTEQGDSAMYLCASSYNERVGWTGQETQYFGPGTRLLVL.

The chain joins TRBV7-9 to TRBJ2-3, with 13 bases identical to TRBD2. The CDR3 has 16 amino acids. V lost 3 bases, J lost 3 bases, and 3 bases stayed unmatched. Germline V gene lookup returns CDR1 SEHNR and CDR2 FQNEAQ (reference sequence). CDR3 bases: TGTGCCAGCAGCTTCGGGACTAGCGGGGATACAGATACGCAGTATTTT. This encodes CASSFGTSGDTDTQYF.

J is TRBJ1-4 and V is TRBV30; weak D call: TRBD1 (6 bases). V was pared by 0 bases and J by 5 bases, with 16 bases between. Germline V CDR1 and CDR2: GTSNPN, SVGIG (reference sequence). The CDR3 totals 16 residues. CDR3 DNA: TGTGCCTGGAGTGTTGTTTCGAGTGGACAGAATGAAAAACTGTTTTTT. This encodes CAWSVVSSGQNEKLFF.

V gene TRBV2 combines with J gene TRBJ1-6; TRBD1 matches at 12 bases. Germline CDR1 SNHLY, CDR2 FYNNEI. This CDR3 contains 15 residues. V trimming: 7 bases; J trimming: 7 bases; junction bases outside the gene matches: 5. The chain's CDR3 is CASMGTGGRNSPLHF. The CDR3 nucleotides read TGTGCCAGCATGGGGACAGGGGGCCGCAATTCACCCCTCCACTTT. Complete variable domain (other parts from reference TRBV2 and TRBJ1-6): EPEVTQTPSHQVTQMGQEVILRCVPISNHLYFYWYRQILGQKVEFLVSFYNNEISEKSEIFDDQFSVERPDGSNFTLKIRSTKLEDSAMYFCASMGTGGRNSPLHFGNGTRLTVT.

The J gene is TRBJ1-1, the V gene TRBV4-3, with D tentatively TRBD1 (6 bases). V shed 1 base and J shed 6 bases, with 18 bases lying between them. This CDR3 region has 16 residues. Germline CDR1 LGHNA, CDR2 YSLEER. The CDR3 here is CASSQVVGQWGAEAFF. CDR3 DNA: TGCGCCAGCAGCCAAGTGGTAGGACAGTGGGGCGCTGAAGCTTTCTTT.

The V and J genes are TRBV7-6 and TRBJ2-3; D perhaps matches TRBD2 (6 bases). The germline V gene has CDR1 SGHVS and CDR2 FNYEAQ. Trimming shortened V by 6 bases and J by 4 bases, and 11 bases separated the two germline ends. The CDR3 sequence is 13 residues long. The CDR3 sequence: CASSPRRADTQYF. CDR3 nucleotides: TGTGCCAGCAGTCCGAGGAGGGCAGATACGCAGTATTTT.

The J gene is TRBJ1-5, the V gene TRBV6-1; possible D gene TRBD1, 5 bases. The CDR3 covers 17 residues. Trimming took off 4 bases at V and 1 base at J, with 17 bases between the two ends. Germline V gene lookup returns CDR1 MNHNS and CDR2 SASEGT. DNA for the CDR3: TGTGCCAGCAGTGTCCTACCCGGGGGGGTGAGCAATCAGCCCCAGCATTTT. Translated: CASSVLPGGVSNQPQHF.

This clone is a singleton in its sample. This chain uses TRBV7-2 with TRBJ2-5; D may be TRBD2 (6 bases). Germline assignment: CDR1 SGHTA and CDR2 FQGNSA. CDR3 length: 15 amino acids. The V end was cut by 1 base, the J end by 6 bases, with 15 bases between. The CDR3 coding sequence is TGTGCCAGCAGCTTAGAGAGACTAGTTGGGAAGACCCAGTACTTC. As protein: CASSLERLVGKTQYF. The entire variable domain, with the rest obtained from reference TRBV7-2 and TRBJ2-5, is as follows: GAGVSQSPSNKVTEKGKDVELRCDPISGHTALYWYRQSLGQGLEFLIYFQGNSAPDKSGLPSDRFSAERTGGSVSTLTIQRTQQEDSAVYLCASSLERLVGKTQYFGPGTRLLVL.

This chain links TRBV28 with TRBJ1-5, with 8 bases that match TRBD1. Trimming removed 6 bases from V and 6 bases from J; junction bases left unmatched: 10. The germline V gene encodes CDR1 MDHEN and CDR2 SYDVKM. CDR3 length: 15 residues. This CDR3 reads CASSDDRGRGQPQHF. For the CDR3, the DNA is TGTGCCAGCAGCGACGACAGGGGTAGAGGTCAGCCCCAGCATTTT. The full variable domain, rest sourced from reference TRBV28 and TRBJ1-5, is DVKVTQSSRYLVKRTGEKVFLECVQDMDHENMFWYRQDPGLGLRLIYFSYDVKMKEKGDIPEGYSVSREKKERFSLILESASTNQTSMYLCASSDDRGRGQPQHFGDGTRLSIL.

This chain links TRBV5-6 with TRBJ1-6; 7 bases fit TRBD1. The germline CDR1 and CDR2 sequences are SGHDT and YYEEEE. Trimming took 1 base from V and 0 from J; bases not matched to a gene: 10. This CDR3 spans 19 amino acids. CDR3 amino acids: CASSLRTGQMSSYNSPLHF. CDR3 in DNA: TGTGCCAGCAGCTTGAGGACAGGACAAATGAGCTCCTATAATTCACCCCTCCACTTT.